Given below is one TCR beta chain in context. Its antigen is still unknown. The data derive from a study of cytomegalovirus exposure and HLA in healthy donors. Notes on the study in general: Usually a TCR sequence was rare, but some public TCRs were found in many donors.

PCR involved 60 Vbeta and 13 Jbeta primers. Assay used: immunoSEQ multiplex PCR; TCRdb lists only in-frame clones, some missing. The sample has just over 150,000 clones, approximately 80% seen once. Germline-derived CDR1 and CDR2 are SGHTA and FQGNSA. The CDR3 contains 17 residues. The V gene end was trimmed by 4 bases and the J gene end by 9 bases; junction bases not matched to a gene: 12. The chain has TRBV7-2 and TRBJ1-6, with 10 bases matching TRBD1. Material for sequencing was PBMCs. The receptor was isolated from a woman aged 45-65 years in good health and CMV-seropositive. CDR3 nucleotide sequence: TGTGCCAGCAGCTCCCGGGACAGGGGAGCTATAGGTTCACCCCTCCACTTT. Protein product: CASSSRDRGAIGSPLHF.